The rows below give T cell receptor beta chains drawn from one sample of a study of blood T cells in healthy people across ages. TCRdb reanalysed the 5' RACE reads using MiXCR and keeps one entry per CDR3 protein. The sample lists around 870,000 distinct CDR3 sequences, 29% occurring once. Sequenced material: blood. All receptors derive from a woman older than 75 in good health. CDR3s include the opening cysteine and the closing phenylalanine or tryptophan. The D gene is left open where the match is weak. A clone size is listed for some rows: how often the clone was seen (once, few, many), or a class if it is expanded.

size | J | V | D | CDR3 | DNA
many | TRBJ1-1 | TRBV19 | TRBD1 | CASSPGGTEAFF | TGTGCCAGTAGCCCAGGGGGCACTGAAGCTTTCTTT
. | TRBJ1-1 | TRBV18 | . | CASSPAGAGSNLRTEAFF | TGTGCCAGCTCACCCGCGGGGGCAGGTTCCAATTTAAGGACTGAAGCTTTCTTT
few | TRBJ2-3 | TRBV6-6 | TRBD2 | CASSSGSGGSTDTQYF | TGTGCCAGCAGTTCAGGTAGCGGGGGAAGCACAGATACGCAGTATTTT
once | TRBJ2-5 | TRBV5-1 | . | CASSLIPAVETQYF | TGCGCCAGCAGCTTGATCCCAGCGGTCGAGACCCAGTACTTC
. | TRBJ1-2 | TRBV2 | . | CASSVQEVDGYTF | TGTGCCAGCAGTGTACAGGAAGTTGATGGCTACACCTTC
. | TRBJ2-5 | TRBV11-2 | . | CTSSLEGGQETQYF | TGTACCAGCAGCTTGGAGGGGGGCCAAGAGACCCAGTACTTC
. | TRBJ1-6 | TRBV9 | . | CASSVAQENSPLHF | TGTGCCAGCAGCGTAGCCCAGGAAAATTCACCCCTCCACTTT
many | TRBJ1-1 | TRBV12-3/TRBV12-4 | TRBD1 | CASSLGTGLLGAFF | TGTGCCAGCAGTTTAGGGACAGGGCTGTTGGGAGCTTTCTTT
. | TRBJ2-3 | TRBV7-6 | TRBD2 | CASSLVGGGPTDTQYF | TGTGCCAGCAGCTTGGTGGGCGGGGGTCCCACAGATACGCAGTATTTT
many | TRBJ2-7 | TRBV12-3/TRBV12-4 | . | CASSKGGPSYEQYF | TGTGCCAGCAGTAAGGGGGGGCCCTCCTACGAGCAGTACTTC
. | TRBJ1-1 | TRBV4-3 | . | CASSQAGAGGTEAFF | TGCGCCAGCAGCCAAGCAGGGGCTGGAGGCACTGAAGCTTTCTTT
many | TRBJ1-1 | TRBV9 | . | CASSSQTGMNTEAFF | TGTGCCAGCAGCTCCCAGACAGGAATGAACACTGAAGCTTTCTTT
many | TRBJ2-1 | TRBV5-1 | TRBD1 | CASSHGQGNEQFF | TGCGCCAGCAGCCACGGACAGGGCAATGAGCAGTTCTTC
few | TRBJ2-7 | TRBV7-2 | TRBD1 | CASSFLQYRGLSYEQYF | TGTGCCAGCAGCTTCCTCCAGTACAGGGGGCTTTCCTACGAGCAGTACTTC
few | TRBJ2-3 | TRBV20-1 | TRBD2 | CSASLGASGGPRDTQYF | TGCAGTGCTTCTCTTGGGGCTAGCGGGGGGCCACGAGATACGCAGTATTTT
. | TRBJ1-2 | TRBV24-1 | . | CATSESRFYGYTF | TGTGCCACCAGTGAGAGCAGATTCTATGGCTACACCTTC
few | TRBJ1-6 | TRBV7-2 | . | CASSLQQGTNSPLHF | TGTGCCAGCAGCTTACAACAGGGTACGAATTCGCCCCTCCACTTT
many | TRBJ1-4 | TRBV12-3/TRBV12-4 | . | CASSARGSTNEKLFF | TGTGCCAGCAGTGCCCGCGGGTCAACTAATGAAAAACTGTTTTTT
. | TRBJ2-7 | TRBV5-6 | . | CASSAQGRANEQYF | TGTGCCAGCAGCGCGCAGGGGAGGGCTAATGAGCAGTACTTC
few | TRBJ2-3 | TRBV20-1 | TRBD2 | CSAPSISSGGTSTDTQYF | TGCAGTGCTCCTTCAATATCTAGCGGGGGGACTAGCACAGATACGCAGTATTTT
few | TRBJ2-2 | TRBV6-5 | . | CASSYSMVGPTGELFF | TGTGCCAGCAGTTACTCGATGGTAGGGCCCACCGGGGAGCTGTTTTTT
many | TRBJ2-1 | TRBV5-1 | . | CASSLGQLYNEQFF | TGCGCCAGCAGCTTGGGACAGCTCTACAATGAGCAGTTCTTC
few | TRBJ1-1 | TRBV4-3 | . | CASSRHPQGTMINTEAFF | TGCGCCAGCAGCCGACACCCCCAGGGGACTATGATTAACACTGAAGCTTTCTTT
many | TRBJ2-7 | TRBV20-1 | TRBD1 | CSASSGGTGSYEQYF | TGCAGTGCTAGTTCGGGCGGGACAGGTTCCTACGAGCAGTACTTC
few | TRBJ2-2 | TRBV25-1 | . | CASSERLGLGTGELFF | TGTGCCAGCAGTGAAAGATTGGGTCTGGGCACCGGGGAGCTGTTTTTT
. | TRBJ1-5 | TRBV5-5 | TRBD1 | CASSRSGTATNQPQHF | TGTGCCAGCAGCCGTTCAGGGACAGCCACCAATCAGCCCCAGCATTTT
many | TRBJ2-3 | TRBV29-1 | . | CSVPRQTDTQYF | TGCAGCGTACCGCGACAGACAGATACGCAGTATTTT
. | TRBJ1-5 | TRBV21-1 | . | CASSKDRGTGQPQHF | TGTGCCAGCAGCAAGGACAGGGGGACAGGTCAGCCCCAGCATTTT
. | TRBJ2-1 | TRBV12-3/TRBV12-4 | TRBD2 | CASRIGLAGVGDEQFF | TGTGCCAGCAGGATCGGACTAGCGGGAGTAGGAGATGAGCAGTTCTTC
. | TRBJ1-4 | TRBV7-2 | TRBD1 | CASTTGQGVEKLFF | TGTGCCAGCACCACAGGACAGGGGGTGGAAAAACTGTTTTTT
. | TRBJ1-1 | TRBV18 | . | CASSTGYRSPEAFF | TGTGCCAGCTCAACAGGGTATAGGAGCCCTGAAGCTTTCTTT
once | TRBJ2-7 | TRBV5-1 | . | CASSFWQGSFEQYF | TGCGCCAGCAGCTTTTGGCAGGGGTCGTTCGAGCAGTACTTC
. | TRBJ2-3 | TRBV29-1 | . | CSGGADTQYF | TGCAGCGGTGGGGCAGATACGCAGTATTTT
. | TRBJ1-1 | TRBV3-1 | . | CASSQDFPTEAFF | TGTGCCAGCAGCCAAGATTTTCCCACTGAAGCTTTCTTT
many | TRBJ2-1 | TRBV30 | . | CAWTQAYEQFF | TGTGCCTGGACCCAAGCATATGAGCAGTTCTTC
. | TRBJ2-3 | TRBV12-5 | . | CASGPGSGVRNTQYF | TGTGCTAGTGGACCTGGCTCAGGGGTCCGGAATACGCAGTATTTT
. | TRBJ2-1 | TRBV20-1 | . | CSGGHPYHNEQFF | TGCAGTGGGGGACATCCTTACCACAATGAGCAGTTCTTC
many | TRBJ2-3 | TRBV9 | . | CASSVGDVRTDTQYF | TGTGCCAGCAGCGTAGGGGACGTGCGCACAGATACGCAGTATTTT
few | TRBJ1-4 | TRBV9 | . | CASSVGAGKGEKLFF | TGTGCCAGCAGCGTAGGGGCAGGGAAAGGTGAAAAACTGTTTTTT